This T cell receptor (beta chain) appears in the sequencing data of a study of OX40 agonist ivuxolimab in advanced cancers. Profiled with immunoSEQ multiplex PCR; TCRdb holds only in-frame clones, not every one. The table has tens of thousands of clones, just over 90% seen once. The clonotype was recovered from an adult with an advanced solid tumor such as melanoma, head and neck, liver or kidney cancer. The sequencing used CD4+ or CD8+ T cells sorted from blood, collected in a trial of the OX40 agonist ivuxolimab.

CDR3 nucleotides: TGTGCCTGGAGAAGGGGGAACAATCAGCCCCAGCATTTT. Amino acid sequence: CAWRRGNNQPQHF. The chain combines TRBV30 with TRBJ1-5, with D tentatively TRBD1 (6 bases). Per germline, CDR1 GTSNPN and CDR2 SVGIG (reference sequence). Trimming shortened V by 3 bases and J by 3 bases, and 9 bases separated the two germline ends. CDR3 length: 13 amino acids.